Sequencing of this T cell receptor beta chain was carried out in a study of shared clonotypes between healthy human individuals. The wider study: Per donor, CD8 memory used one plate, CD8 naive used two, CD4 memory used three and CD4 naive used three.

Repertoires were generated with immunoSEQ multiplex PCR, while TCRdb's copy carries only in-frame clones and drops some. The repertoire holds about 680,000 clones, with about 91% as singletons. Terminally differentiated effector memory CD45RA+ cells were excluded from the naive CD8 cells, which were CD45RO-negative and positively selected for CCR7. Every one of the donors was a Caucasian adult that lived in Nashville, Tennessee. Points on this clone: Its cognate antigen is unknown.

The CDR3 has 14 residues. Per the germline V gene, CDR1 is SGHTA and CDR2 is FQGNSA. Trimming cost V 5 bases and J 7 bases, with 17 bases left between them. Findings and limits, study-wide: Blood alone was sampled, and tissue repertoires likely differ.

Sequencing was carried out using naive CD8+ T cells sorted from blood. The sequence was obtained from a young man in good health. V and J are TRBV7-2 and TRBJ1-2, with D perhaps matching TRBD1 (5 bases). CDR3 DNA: TGTGCCAGCAGCCCGGGACTGCACACCGGTGGCTACACCTTC. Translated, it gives CASSPGLHTGGYTF.